This T cell receptor beta chain originates from a study of T cell responses to AZD1222 COVID-19 vaccine. Libraries were prepared by immunoSEQ multiplex PCR; TCRdb keeps only in-frame clonotypes and omits some of them. The sample includes about 140,000 clones, around nine tenths seen only once; the top ten take around 5%. The CDR3 totals 14 residues. The germline V gene encodes CDR1 SNHLY and CDR2 FYNNEI. Trimming shortened V by 4 bases and J by 2 bases, and 10 bases separated the two germline ends. The clonotype originates from an adult in good health. Sequenced material: peripheral blood, taken on day 0 of AZD1222 vaccination. The chain has TRBV2 and TRBJ2-3, with D uncertain. CDR3 bases: TGTGCCAGCAGTGGCCAACCGATCACAGATACGCAGTATTTT. Translated: CASSGQPITDTQYF.